This TCR beta chain was sequenced for a study of control samples from healthy donors and cancer patients (dated by TCRdb to between 2020 and 2021). Library preparation used the immunoSEQ multiplex PCR assay. Imported from immuneACCESS, the table was reduced by TCRdb to in-frame sequences with V and J called. These copies leave out some clones; in studies compared against another copy, an unresolved V gene accounts for under half, and the cause of the remainder is not known. Within this sample are approximately 120,000 clones, with 75% to 95% of them counted one time only. The ten largest make up approximately 4% of the sample. Points on this clone: Its recognized antigen is unknown. Base qualities are not recorded, but no much larger clone differs from it by a single base.

This sequence originates from a human donor in good health. The donor label of this sample is uncertain. Sequenced input: blood.

The nucleotide sequence reads as follows: TGTGCCAGCAGAGCGGGGGCCCCCTACGAGCAGTACTTC. Translated, it gives CASRAGAPYEQYF. This receptor chain uses TRBV2 and TRBJ2-7, with TRBD2 matching 8 junction bases. Sequences SNHLY (CDR1) and FYNNEI (CDR2) are obtained from the germline V gene. The CDR3 starts with the cysteine, ends with the phenylalanine, and has 13 residues. Only CDR3 DNA is held: 39 bases, read in frame from base 1. V lost 6 bases and J lost 2 bases, and the count of bases not matched to a germline gene is 3.